A selection of T cell receptor beta chains follows, all from one sample in a study of beta chain features in type 1 diabetes. Only in-frame clones appear in the TCRdb table, and some are missing; sequencing was by immunoSEQ multiplex PCR. This sample has 350,000 to 450,000 clones, with roughly 13% found just once. The sequenced sample was naive CD4+ T cells from blood. The receptors here all came from a woman younger than 35 with type 1 diabetes. CDR3s include the opening cysteine and the closing phenylalanine or tryptophan. A D gene is named only where the DNA matches it firmly. The listing skips clone size in some rows; elsewhere it reads once, few, many or a size class.

cdr3_nt cdr3_aa clone_size j_call d_call v_call
TGTGCCAGCCGGGGATCTCGGGCCAAAAACATTCAGTACTTC CASRGSRAKNIQYF - TRBJ2-4 - TRBV19
TGTGCCAGCAGCTTTTCCCTCGGAGCAGAGACCCAGTACTTC CASSFSLGAETQYF few TRBJ2-5 - TRBV7-6
TGTGCCAGCAGCGTAGATTCGAGGGTTCGCACAGATACGCAGTATTTT CASSVDSRVRTDTQYF few TRBJ2-3 - TRBV9
TGTGCCAGCTCACCGACTTTTGGGTCCTACGAGCAGTACTTC CASSPTFGSYEQYF - TRBJ2-7 - TRBV18
TGTGCCAGCAGTTCCTTCGGGACTAGCGGGAGAGGCGAGCAGTACTTC CASSSFGTSGRGEQYF few TRBJ2-7 TRBD2 TRBV28
TGTGCCAGCAGCGTTCTAGCGGGGGGGGCAGATACGCAGTATTTT CASSVLAGGADTQYF - TRBJ2-3 TRBD2 TRBV9
TGTGCCATCAGTGATGGACTGGTAGAGACCCAGTACTTC CAISDGLVETQYF once TRBJ2-5 - TRBV10-3
TGTGCCCGGTCAACAGGGCTTAGTGAAAAACTGTTTTTT CARSTGLSEKLFF - TRBJ1-4 - TRBV30
TGCGCCAGCAGCCGCCTCACTAGCGGGAGGGCCGCCGAGCAGTACTTC CASSRLTSGRAAEQYF few TRBJ2-7 TRBD2 TRBV4-3
TGTGCCGCCGAAACGCCGGGTATGAACACTGAAGCTTTCTTT CAAETPGMNTEAFF few TRBJ1-1 - TRBV19
TGCGCCAGCAGCTTCCTCCCGCTCGGGGACATTAACACTGAAGCTTTCTTT CASSFLPLGDINTEAFF few TRBJ1-1 - TRBV5-1
TGTGCCAGCAGCCAACAGGGTTTTGCCTACAATGAGCAGTTCTTC CASSQQGFAYNEQFF - TRBJ2-1 - TRBV7-9
TGTGCCAGCAGTTACTGGCCCTCCTCGGGACAATCGATGGAGTACTTC CASSYWPSSGQSMEYF - TRBJ2-7 - TRBV6-5
TGTGCCAGCACACCGGACAGGGGGAATACGCAGTATTTT CASTPDRGNTQYF - TRBJ2-3 TRBD1 TRBV6-1
TGTGCCAGCAGCGTAGGACTAGCGGGGAAGGATGAGCAGTTCTTC CASSVGLAGKDEQFF - TRBJ2-1 TRBD2 TRBV9
TGCAGCGTTCGAAAACTCACAGGGGCGGACGGCACTGAAGCTTTCTTT CSVRKLTGADGTEAFF few TRBJ1-1 TRBD1 TRBV29-1
TGTGCCAGCTCACCACCTTCTACAGGGGCCTATGGCTACACCTTC CASSPPSTGAYGYTF - TRBJ1-2 TRBD1 TRBV18
TGTGCCAGCAGCTTAGATGGGGCCACCTATGGCTACACCTTC CASSLDGATYGYTF - TRBJ1-2 - TRBV7-9
TGTGCCAGCTCACTGGGGAGTTCGAGGGGGATTTCACCCCTCCACTTT CASSLGSSRGISPLHF few TRBJ1-6 - TRBV18
TGTGCCAGCAGTTACCCCGCTGGGAGTTTGGCCGGGGAGCTGTTTTTT CASSYPAGSLAGELFF - TRBJ2-2 - TRBV6-5
TGTGCCAGCAGCCACGACAGGGACCAAGAGACCCAGTACTTC CASSHDRDQETQYF few TRBJ2-5 TRBD1 TRBV7-8
TGCAGCGTTGTTATCCGCTGGAAACAGGGGAACACTGAAGCTTTCTTT CSVVIRWKQGNTEAFF - TRBJ1-1 - TRBV29-1
TGTGCCAGCAGGACATTGTACCCAGGAAGAAACGAGCAGTACTTC CASRTLYPGRNEQYF - TRBJ2-7 - TRBV6-5
TGTGCCAGCAGGTTTGGGACTAGCGTATCCTACGAGCAGTACTTC CASRFGTSVSYEQYF - TRBJ2-7 TRBD2 TRBV28
TGTGCCAGCAGCCTTCGGGACAGGGGGGGTGAGCAGTTCTTC CASSLRDRGGEQFF - TRBJ2-1 TRBD1 TRBV7-3
TGTGCCAGCAGTCCAGGGTCTTCCGACGAGCAGTACTTC CASSPGSSDEQYF - TRBJ2-7 - TRBV28
TGCGCCAGCAGCCAGCGGCAGCGAAAGAACACCGGGGAGCTGTTTTTT CASSQRQRKNTGELFF few TRBJ2-2 - TRBV4-1
TGTGCCTGGAGCAGGGGGAGCTCCTACAATGAGCAGTTCTTC CAWSRGSSYNEQFF few TRBJ2-1 TRBD1 TRBV30
TGTGCCTGGAGTGTGCTAGCGGGACCAGGGAACATTCAGTACTTC CAWSVLAGPGNIQYF few TRBJ2-4 TRBD2 TRBV30
TGTGCCAGCAGTGAAGGAGGGGGACACTATAATTCACCCCTCCACTTT CASSEGGGHYNSPLHF - TRBJ1-6 - TRBV2
TGTGCCAGCAGCTTGGTAGGACAGGGGACCGGGGAGACCCAGTACTTC CASSLVGQGTGETQYF few TRBJ2-5 TRBD1 TRBV7-9
TGTGCCAGCAGCTTATATGAGACCCAGTACTTC CASSLYETQYF few TRBJ2-5 - TRBV7-9
TGTGCCAGCAGTGTCGGGACTAGCAGCACAGATACGCAGTATTTT CASSVGTSSTDTQYF - TRBJ2-3 TRBD2 TRBV25-1
TGTGCCAGCAGCGTTCTATCGGGACTAGCGGGATCCGGGGAGCTGTTTTTT CASSVLSGLAGSGELFF few TRBJ2-2 TRBD2 TRBV9
TGTGCCAGCAGCGACAGGGGAAGAACCGGGGAGCTGTTTTTT CASSDRGRTGELFF few TRBJ2-2 TRBD1 TRBV2
TGTGCCAGCAGCGCGGGGGGGGATCAGCCCCAGCATTTT CASSAGGDQPQHF few TRBJ1-5 - TRBV9
TGCGCCAGCAGCCAAGATTGGGCGGGCGAGCAGTACTTC CASSQDWAGEQYF few TRBJ2-7 - TRBV4-3
TGCAGCGTTGCTGCCACCGGACAGGGAGAGACCCAGTACTTC CSVAATGQGETQYF - TRBJ2-5 TRBD1 TRBV29-1
TGTGCCAGCTCACCCGCCAGCTCCTACGAGCAGTACTTC CASSPASSYEQYF - TRBJ2-7 - TRBV18
TGCGCCAGCAGCTTGGTCCGAGGTCGGCGGGAGCAGTTCTTC CASSLVRGRREQFF - TRBJ2-1 - TRBV5-1
TGTGCCAGCGGCTCGCAGGGGGCGAGGGAACAAGAGACCCAGTACTTC CASGSQGAREQETQYF - TRBJ2-5 TRBD1 TRBV6-6
TGTGCCAGCAGTGACTCGATGCGAACTTTGCAGTACTTC CASSDSMRTLQYF few TRBJ2-7 - TRBV6-4
TGTGCCAGCAGCTTAGGGGCAGGCCTCCAAGAGACCCAGTACTTC CASSLGAGLQETQYF - TRBJ2-5 - TRBV7-9
TGTGCCAGCAGCTTAGCGGGTCGGGGACTTTCCTACAATGAGCAGTTCTTC CASSLAGRGLSYNEQFF - TRBJ2-1 - TRBV7-2
TGTGCCAGCAGTTACTCAGGACTAGCGGGAGTTGATGAGCAGTTCTTC CASSYSGLAGVDEQFF few TRBJ2-1 TRBD2 TRBV6-5
TGTGCCTGGAGTATCAGCGGAACCTACAATGAGCAGTTCTTC CAWSISGTYNEQFF few TRBJ2-1 - TRBV30
TGCGCCAGCAGACACACAGGCACCGTCGGGACAGGTCGCACAGATACGCAGTATTTT CASRHTGTVGTGRTDTQYF - TRBJ2-3 TRBD1 TRBV5-1
TGCGCCAGCAGCCCTATAGCGGGAGCCCCCAATGAGCAGTTCTTC CASSPIAGAPNEQFF once TRBJ2-1 TRBD2 TRBV5-1
TGTGCCATCTCAGGGGGAACTGGGGCCAACGTCCTGACTTTC CAISGGTGANVLTF - TRBJ2-6 TRBD1 TRBV19
TGTGCCTGGAGTGTACTTGACAGACCTCAGCCCCAGCATTTT CAWSVLDRPQPQHF few TRBJ1-5 - TRBV30
TGCGCCAGCAGTGAGTCCGCAGGGCCCGGGGAGCTGTTTTTT CASSESAGPGELFF - TRBJ2-2 - TRBV10-1
TGTGCCAGTCACCTCACAGGGGTCACCTACGAGCAGTACTTC CASHLTGVTYEQYF - TRBJ2-7 TRBD1 TRBV6-1
TGTGCCAGCAGGCCCGGGGGGGTGGAGAACACTGAAGCTTTCTTT CASRPGGVENTEAFF - TRBJ1-1 - TRBV5-4
TGTGCCAGCTCACCAGGGGGCGCGGAAATGAACACTGAAGCTTTCTTT CASSPGGAEMNTEAFF few TRBJ1-1 - TRBV18